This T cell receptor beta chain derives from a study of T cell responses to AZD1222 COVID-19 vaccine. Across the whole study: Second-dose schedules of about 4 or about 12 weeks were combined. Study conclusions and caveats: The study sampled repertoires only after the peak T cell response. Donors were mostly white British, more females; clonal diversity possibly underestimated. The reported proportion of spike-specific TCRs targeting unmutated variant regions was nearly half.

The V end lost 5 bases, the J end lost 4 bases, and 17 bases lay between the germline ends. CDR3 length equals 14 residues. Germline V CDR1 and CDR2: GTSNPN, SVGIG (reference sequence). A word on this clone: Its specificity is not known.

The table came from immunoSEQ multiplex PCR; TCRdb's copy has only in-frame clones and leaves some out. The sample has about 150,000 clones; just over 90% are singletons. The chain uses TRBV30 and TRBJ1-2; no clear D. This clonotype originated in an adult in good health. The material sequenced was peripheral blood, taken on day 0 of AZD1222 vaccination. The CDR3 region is CAWFGRLSGYGYTF. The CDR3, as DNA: TGTGCCTGGTTCGGGCGGTTGTCGGGCTATGGCTACACCTTC.